In this sample, the clone carrying this T cell receptor (beta chain) turned up many times. Antigen specificity is unknown. The CDR3 consists of 13 residues. V shed 5 bases, J shed 2 bases, and the junction held 2 bases outside the gene matches. Germline CDR1 reads SGHTA; CDR2 reads FQGNSA. The sample comes from a study of read filtering for tumor transcriptome and immune sequencing. Turning to the study itself: R-ISS stage counts were about eight for I, about 15 for II, six or seven for III. Study-level findings and limits: Even smaller IR-seq throughput identified most shared clonotypes.

Molecular barcoded adaptors covering alpha/delta and beta/gamma chains were used on around 400 ng RNA. TCRdb independently ran MiXCR on the reads; one entry per CDR3 protein. Of around 23,000 distinct CDR3 sequences in the sample, around a fifth were seen once. The sequencing input was a population of CD138-negative cells sorted from bone marrow. This receptor was identified in a donor at least 40 years old with multiple myeloma. This sequence joins TRBV7-2 and TRBJ2-5; 7 nucleotides agree with TRBD2. The CDR3 DNA reads as TGTGCCAGCAGCCGGGGGGATCAAGAGACCCAGTACTTC. Amino acid sequence: CASSRGDQETQYF.